This T cell receptor beta chain was found in a study of blood T cell repertoires in COVID-19 (dated by TCRdb to about 2020). Describing the broader study: Samples from collaborators originated in the United States, Italy and Spain and spanned both the acute and convalescent phases of COVID-19. The material from the prospective study consisted of cDNA or gDNA derived from T cells, B-cell-depleted T cells, or PBMCs. Deeply sampled blood TCRbeta repertoires from subjects exposed to, actively infected with, or recovered from COVID-19 were included in the dataset. The repertoires were made available in a free public database intended to serve as a resource for research on the immune response to SARS-CoV-2. The samples were drawn from the first 160 participants of the ongoing ImmuneRACE study and from 1,254 subjects provided by 6 global collaborators. Sample metadata almost always included a de-identified subject ID, COVID-19 status, age in years and sex. Where available, HLA class I and class II types were obtained from metadata supplied by the sample provider rather than from assay-based typing.

The collaborating institutions used their own protocols to collect whole blood in K2EDTA tubes. For TCRbeta analysis, collaborators shipped samples in one of three forms: frozen whole blood, isolated PBMCs, or DNA extracted from either of those sample types. Overall study results and their limits: The amount of clinical and demographic metadata varied by source and participant and was provided uncurated.

The immunoSEQ Assay, a bias-controlled multiplex PCR, was used to amplify TCRbeta CDR3 regions from genomic DNA. In the paper's pipeline: The number of nucleated cells in each sample was estimated by amplification of reference gene primers within the assay. Sequence reads were collapsed and filtered to measure the absolute abundance of every unique TCRbeta CDR3 rearrangement. For each sample, productive Simpson clonality was calculated by taking the square root of Simpson's diversity index across productive rearrangements. This immuneACCESS table, as held by TCRdb, lists in-frame sequences with V and J called but not all clones. Of the missing ones, under half trace to an unresolved V gene in checked studies; the others have no known cause. That table supplies the V and J calls and clone size; D and trimming were determined from the DNA. The sample contains about 90,000 clones, around 90% of them found a single time. Approximately 15% of the sample lies in the top ten.

As concerns this clone: No cognate antigen has been identified for it. Qualities for individual bases were not recorded, and no much larger clone is one base off.

This TCR was recovered from a male donor with acute or convalescent COVID-19. The sample taken for sequencing was peripheral blood.

The CDR3 sequence is CASSPGAGPSSYEQYF. The DNA sequence is as follows: TGTGCCAGCAGCCCTGGGGCAGGCCCAAGCTCCTACGAGCAGTACTTC. Recombination joined TRBV11-2 with TRBJ2-7; possibly the D gene is TRBD1, per 5 matching bases. The CDR3, from cysteine to phenylalanine, totals 16 residues. Solely the CDR3 DNA is kept, with 48 bases framed from the first base. In the germline V gene, CDR1 corresponds to SGHAT and CDR2 to FQNNGV. At the junction V is shortened by 5 bases and J by 0 bases, with 17 bases in between.